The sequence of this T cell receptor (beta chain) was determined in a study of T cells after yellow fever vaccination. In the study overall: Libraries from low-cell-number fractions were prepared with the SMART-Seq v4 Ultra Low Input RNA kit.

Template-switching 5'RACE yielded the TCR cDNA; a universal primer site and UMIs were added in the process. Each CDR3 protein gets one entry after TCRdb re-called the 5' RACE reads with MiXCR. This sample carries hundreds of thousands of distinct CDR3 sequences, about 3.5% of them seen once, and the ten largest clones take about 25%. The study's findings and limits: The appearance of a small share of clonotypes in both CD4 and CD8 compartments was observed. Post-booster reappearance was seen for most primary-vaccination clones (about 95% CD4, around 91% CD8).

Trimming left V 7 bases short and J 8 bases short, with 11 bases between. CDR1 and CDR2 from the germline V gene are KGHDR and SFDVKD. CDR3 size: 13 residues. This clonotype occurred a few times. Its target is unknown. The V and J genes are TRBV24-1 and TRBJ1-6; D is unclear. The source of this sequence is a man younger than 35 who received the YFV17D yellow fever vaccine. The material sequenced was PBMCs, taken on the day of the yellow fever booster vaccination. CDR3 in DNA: TGTGCCACCAGGATAAAGGAGTATTCACCCCTCCACTTT. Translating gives CATRIKEYSPLHF.